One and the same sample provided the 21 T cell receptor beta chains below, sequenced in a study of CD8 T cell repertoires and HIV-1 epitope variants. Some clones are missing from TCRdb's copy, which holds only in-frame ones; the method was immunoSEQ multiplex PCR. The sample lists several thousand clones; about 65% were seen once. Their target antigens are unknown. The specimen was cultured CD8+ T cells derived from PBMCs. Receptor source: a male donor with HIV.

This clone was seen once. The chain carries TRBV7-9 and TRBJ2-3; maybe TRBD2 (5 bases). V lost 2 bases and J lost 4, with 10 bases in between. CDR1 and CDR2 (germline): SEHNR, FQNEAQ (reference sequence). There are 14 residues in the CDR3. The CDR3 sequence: CASSLPAGADTQYF. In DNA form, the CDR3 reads TGTGCCAGCAGCTTACCCGCGGGTGCAGATACGCAGTATTTT.

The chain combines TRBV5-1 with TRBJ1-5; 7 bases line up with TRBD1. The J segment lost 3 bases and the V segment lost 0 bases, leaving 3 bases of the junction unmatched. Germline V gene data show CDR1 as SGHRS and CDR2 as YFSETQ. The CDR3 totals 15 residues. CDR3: CASSLGDSNNQPQHF. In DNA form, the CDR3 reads TGCGCCAGCAGCTTGGGGGACAGTAACAATCAGCCCCAGCATTTT.

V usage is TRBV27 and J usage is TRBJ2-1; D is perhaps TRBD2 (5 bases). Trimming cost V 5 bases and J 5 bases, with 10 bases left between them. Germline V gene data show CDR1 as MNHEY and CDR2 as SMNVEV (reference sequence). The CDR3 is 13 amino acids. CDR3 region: CASSPDYHNEQFF. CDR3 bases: TGTGCCAGCAGTCCCGACTACCACAATGAGCAGTTCTTC.

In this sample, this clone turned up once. The CDR3 is CASSGTSFYNEQFF. DNA of the CDR3: TGTGCCAGCTCGGGGACTAGCTTCTACAATGAGCAGTTCTTC. This rearrangement joins TRBV27 to TRBJ2-1; 9 positions match TRBD2. After removal of 8 bases from V and 3 bases from J, the junction contained 5 bases not matched to a gene. Germline-derived CDR1 and CDR2 are MNHEY and SMNVEV (reference sequence). The CDR3 has 14 amino acids.

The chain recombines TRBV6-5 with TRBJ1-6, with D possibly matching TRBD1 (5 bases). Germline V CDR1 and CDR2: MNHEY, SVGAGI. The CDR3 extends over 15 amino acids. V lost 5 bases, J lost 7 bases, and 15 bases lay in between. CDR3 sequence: CASSGLRGANSPLHF. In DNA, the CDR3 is TGTGCCAGCAGTGGCCTGAGGGGCGCAAATTCACCCCTCCACTTT.

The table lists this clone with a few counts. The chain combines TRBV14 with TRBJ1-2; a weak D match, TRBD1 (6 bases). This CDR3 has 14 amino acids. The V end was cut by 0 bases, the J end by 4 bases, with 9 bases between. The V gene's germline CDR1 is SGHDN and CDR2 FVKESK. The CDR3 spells CASSQEVRGYGYTF. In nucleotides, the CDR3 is TGTGCCAGCAGCCAAGAGGTCAGGGGCTATGGCTACACCTTC.

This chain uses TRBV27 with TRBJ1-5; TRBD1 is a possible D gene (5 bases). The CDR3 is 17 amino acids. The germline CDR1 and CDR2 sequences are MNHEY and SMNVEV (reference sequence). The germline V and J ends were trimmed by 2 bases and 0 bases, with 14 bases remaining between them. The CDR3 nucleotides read TGTGCCAGCAGTTTAAGGGGACTACAATATAGCAATCAGCCCCAGCATTTT. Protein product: CASSLRGLQYSNQPQHF.

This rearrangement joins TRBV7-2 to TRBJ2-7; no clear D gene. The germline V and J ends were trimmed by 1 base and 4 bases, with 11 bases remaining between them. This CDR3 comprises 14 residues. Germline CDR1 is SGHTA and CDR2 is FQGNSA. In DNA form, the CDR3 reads TGTGCCAGCAGCTTAGAATTAGGGCAGTACGAGCAGTACTTC. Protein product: CASSLELGQYEQYF. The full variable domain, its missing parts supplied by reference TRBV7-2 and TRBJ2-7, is GAGVSQSPSNKVTEKGKDVELRCDPISGHTALYWYRQSLGQGLEFLIYFQGNSAPDKSGLPSDRFSAERTGGSVSTLTIQRTQQEDSAVYLCASSLELGQYEQYFGPGTRLTVT.

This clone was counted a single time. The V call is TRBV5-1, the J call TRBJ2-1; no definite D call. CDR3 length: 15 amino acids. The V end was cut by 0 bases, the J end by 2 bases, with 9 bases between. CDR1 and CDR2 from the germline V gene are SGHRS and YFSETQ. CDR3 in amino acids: CASSLEGETYNEQFF. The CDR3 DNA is TGCGCCAGCAGCTTGGAAGGAGAGACCTACAATGAGCAGTTCTTC.

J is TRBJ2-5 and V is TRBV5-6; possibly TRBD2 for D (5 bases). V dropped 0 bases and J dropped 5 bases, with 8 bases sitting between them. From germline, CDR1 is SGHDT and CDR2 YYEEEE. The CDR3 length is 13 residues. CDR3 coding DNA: TGTGCCAGCAGCTTGGGAGGGCGGGAGACCCAGTACTTC. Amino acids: CASSLGGRETQYF.

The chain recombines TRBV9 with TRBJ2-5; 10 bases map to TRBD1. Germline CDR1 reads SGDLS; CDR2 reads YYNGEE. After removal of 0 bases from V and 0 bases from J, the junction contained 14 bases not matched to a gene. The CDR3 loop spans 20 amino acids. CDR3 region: CASSVVEARTGGSNQETQYF. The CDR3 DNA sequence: TGTGCCAGCAGCGTAGTGGAGGCGAGGACAGGGGGTTCTAACCAAGAGACCCAGTACTTC. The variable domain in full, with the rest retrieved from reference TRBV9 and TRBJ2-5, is DSGVTQTPKHLITATGQRVTLRCSPRSGDLSVYWYQQSLDQGLQFLIQYYNGEERAKGNILERFSAQQFPDLHSELNLSSLELGDSALYFCASSVVEARTGGSNQETQYFGPGTRLLVL.

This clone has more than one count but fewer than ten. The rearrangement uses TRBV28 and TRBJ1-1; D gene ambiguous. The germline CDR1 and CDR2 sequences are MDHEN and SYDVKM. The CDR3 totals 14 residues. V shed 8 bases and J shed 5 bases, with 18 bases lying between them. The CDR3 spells CASGGEWAGTEAFF. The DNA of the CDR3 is TGTGCCAGCGGTGGGGAGTGGGCAGGAACTGAAGCTTTCTTT.

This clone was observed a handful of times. CDR3 in amino acids: CASSEDADTEAFF. The CDR3 DNA reads as TGTGCCAGTAGTGAGGATGCAGACACTGAAGCTTTCTTT. The chain recombines TRBV19 with TRBJ1-1; D remains ambiguous. CDR1 LNHDA and CDR2 SQIVND come from the germline V gene (reference sequence). The CDR3 contains 13 residues. Trimming removed 5 bases at V and 3 bases at J, with 10 bases between. The whole variable domain, filled in from reference TRBV19 and TRBJ1-1, reads DGGITQSPKYLFRKEGQNVTLSCEQNLNHDAMYWYRQDPGQGLRLIYYSQIVNDFQKGDIAEGYSVSREKKESFPLTVTSAQKNPTAFYLCASSEDADTEAFFGQGTRLTVV.

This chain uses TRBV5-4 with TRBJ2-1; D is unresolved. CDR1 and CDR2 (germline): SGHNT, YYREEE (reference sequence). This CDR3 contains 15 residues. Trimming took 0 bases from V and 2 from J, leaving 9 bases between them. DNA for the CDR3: TGTGCCAGCAGCTTGGGAGGCGGACCCTACAATGAGCAGTTCTTC. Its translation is CASSLGGGPYNEQFF.

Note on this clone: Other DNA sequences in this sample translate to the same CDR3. CDR3 nucleotides: TGTGCCAGCAGTTTATCCCAGGGTACTCTGAGCTACGAGCAGTACTTC. Protein sequence: CASSLSQGTLSYEQYF. The rearrangement links TRBV27 to TRBJ2-7, with D perhaps matching TRBD1 (5 bases). Deletions cut 0 bases from V and 3 bases from J, with 15 bases between. The CDR3 is made up of 16 amino acids. The germline gives CDR1 MNHEY, CDR2 SMNVEV (reference sequence).

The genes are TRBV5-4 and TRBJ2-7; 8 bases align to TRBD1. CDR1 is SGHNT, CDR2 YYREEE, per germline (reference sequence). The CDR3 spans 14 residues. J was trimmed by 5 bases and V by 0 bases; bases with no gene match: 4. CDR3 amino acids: CASSLADRVNEQYF. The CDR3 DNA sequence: TGTGCCAGCAGCTTGGCGGACAGGGTGAACGAGCAGTACTTC.

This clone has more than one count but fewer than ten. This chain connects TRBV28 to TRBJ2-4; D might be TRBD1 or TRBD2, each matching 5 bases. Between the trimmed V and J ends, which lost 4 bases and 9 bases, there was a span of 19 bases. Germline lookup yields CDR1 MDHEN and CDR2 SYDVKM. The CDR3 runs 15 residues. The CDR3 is CASSSGTPDVGIQYF. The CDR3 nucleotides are TGTGCCAGCAGTTCCGGGACCCCTGATGTGGGCATTCAGTACTTC. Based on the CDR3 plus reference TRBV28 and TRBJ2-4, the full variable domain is DVKVTQSSRYLVKRTGEKVFLECVQDMDHENMFWYRQDPGLGLRLIYFSYDVKMKEKGDIPEGYSVSREKKERFSLILESASTNQTSMYLCASSSGTPDVGIQYFGAGTRLSVL.

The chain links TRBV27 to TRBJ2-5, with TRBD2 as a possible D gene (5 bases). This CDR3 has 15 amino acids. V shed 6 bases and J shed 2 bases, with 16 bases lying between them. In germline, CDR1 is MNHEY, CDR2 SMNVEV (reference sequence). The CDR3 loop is CASSSAGIDQETQYF. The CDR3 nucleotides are TGTGCCAGCAGCTCCGCCGGGATAGATCAAGAGACCCAGTACTTC.

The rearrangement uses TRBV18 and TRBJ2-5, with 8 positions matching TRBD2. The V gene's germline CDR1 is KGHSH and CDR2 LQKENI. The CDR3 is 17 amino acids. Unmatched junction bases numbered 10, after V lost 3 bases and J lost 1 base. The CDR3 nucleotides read TGTGCCAGCTCACCGGGGGCGGGAGGAGGCCCCCAAGAGACCCAGTACTTC. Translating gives CASSPGAGGGPQETQYF.

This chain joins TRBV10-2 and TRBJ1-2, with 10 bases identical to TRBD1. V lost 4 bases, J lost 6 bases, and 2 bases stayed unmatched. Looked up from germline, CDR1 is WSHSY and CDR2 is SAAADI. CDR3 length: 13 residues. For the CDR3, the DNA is TGCGCCAGCAGTGGGACAGGGGGGGATGGCTACACCTTC. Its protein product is CASSGTGGDGYTF.

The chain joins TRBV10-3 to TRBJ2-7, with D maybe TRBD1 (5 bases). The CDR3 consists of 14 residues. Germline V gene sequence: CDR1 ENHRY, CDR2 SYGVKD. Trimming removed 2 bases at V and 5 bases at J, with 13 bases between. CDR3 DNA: TGTGCCATCAGTGAGCCAGACAGTTCTGACGAGCAGTACTTC. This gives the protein CAISEPDSSDEQYF.